These 27 T cell receptor beta chains came from one sample sequenced in a study of T-cell memory formation after mild COVID-19. TCRdb reprocessed the 5' RACE reads with MiXCR, giving one entry per CDR3 protein. The sample contains fewer than 350,000 distinct CDR3 sequences, 13% to 15% of which appear only once. Sequencing input: PBMCs or a T cell subset sorted from them (not recorded which). Receptors were obtained from a man younger than 35 who had mild COVID-19 (a few samples of this study predate the infection). Cell type and time point are not known.

In this sample, this clonotype turned up a few times. The chain recombines TRBV7-2 with TRBJ2-3; 9 positions agree with TRBD2. V was clipped by 0 bases and J by 5 bases; unmatched bases: 6. Per germline, CDR1 SGHTA and CDR2 FQGNSA. This CDR3 has 16 residues. CDR3 sequence reads: CASSLALAGMGDTQYF. DNA for the CDR3: TGTGCCAGCAGCTTAGCCCTAGCGGGGATGGGAGATACGCAGTATTTT.

The J gene is TRBJ2-5, the V gene TRBV5-1, with D perhaps TRBD1 or TRBD2 (5 bases each). Trimming took 3 bases from V and 5 from J, leaving 17 bases between them. CDR1 is SGHRS and CDR2 is YFSETQ in the germline V gene. The CDR3 runs 15 residues. The CDR3 loop is CASSSDRAWGETQYF. CDR3 in DNA: TGCGCCAGCAGCTCGGACCGGGCCTGGGGGGAGACCCAGTACTTC.

The CDR3 DNA reads TGTGCCAGCAGCTACGGACAGGGGGCGCAGGATGAGCAGTTCTTC. Residues: CASSYGQGAQDEQFF. The J gene is TRBJ2-1, the V gene TRBV5-5, with 11 bases fitting TRBD1. The CDR3 is 15 amino acids. CDR1 SGHKS and CDR2 YYEKEE come from the germline V gene (reference sequence). The ends lost 3 bases at V and 8 bases at J; junction bases unmatched: 7.

This chain links TRBV7-2 with TRBJ2-1; 7 nucleotides align to TRBD1. V trimming: 5 bases; J trimming: 4 bases; junction bases outside the gene matches: 5. CDR3 length: 14 residues. Per germline, CDR1 SGHTA and CDR2 FQGNSA. Here the CDR3 DNA reads TGTGCCAGCAGCAACCGGGACAGATACAATGAGCAGTTCTTC. This codes for CASSNRDRYNEQFF.

At least ten counts were recorded for this clonotype. The V gene is TRBV4-1, the J gene TRBJ1-5, with a possible D match to TRBD1 (5 bases). Trimming removed 0 bases at V and 7 bases at J, with 13 bases between. Germline V gene sequence: CDR1 MGHRA, CDR2 YSYEKL. This CDR3 comprises 15 residues. The CDR3 coding sequence is TGCGCCAGCAGCCAAGACGGGGGATCGGGCCAGCCCCAGCATTTT. Its protein product is CASSQDGGSGQPQHF.

This chain links TRBV20-1 with TRBJ1-5; tentative D call: TRBD1 (6 bases). CDR3 size: 14 residues. Trimming shortened V by 6 bases and J by 0 bases, and 12 bases separated the two germline ends. Germline V gives CDR1 DFQATT, CDR2 SNEGSKA (reference sequence). Here the CDR3 reads CSATDSYSNQPQHF. The CDR3 nucleotides read TGCAGTGCCACGGACAGCTATAGCAATCAGCCCCAGCATTTT.

This chain joins TRBV24-1 and TRBJ2-3; D not certain. The CDR3 extends over 15 amino acids. Germline values: CDR1 KGHDR, CDR2 SFDVKD. With 5 bases removed from V and 6 bases from J, the gap between germline ends came to 17 bases. The CDR3 here is CATSVREGLGDTQYF. Here the CDR3 DNA reads TGTGCCACCAGTGTTCGAGAAGGTCTCGGCGATACGCAGTATTTT.

This clonotype was counted between two and nine times. J is TRBJ1-5 and V is TRBV6-6; 12 bases agree with TRBD1. The CDR3 spans 14 residues. Looked up from germline, CDR1 is MNHNY and CDR2 is SVGAGI (reference sequence). V gave up 6 bases and J gave up 4 bases; unmatched junction bases: 1. CDR3 region: CASRGQGANQPQHF. The CDR3 DNA reads as TGTGCCAGCAGGGGACAGGGGGCGAATCAGCCCCAGCATTTT.

This clonotype has at least ten counts. The chain has TRBV6-6 and TRBJ2-1; TRBD2 matches 8 bases. The CDR3 is made up of 17 amino acids. Looked up from germline, CDR1 is MNHNY and CDR2 is SVGAGI (reference sequence). V was pared by 1 base and J by 1 base, with 6 bases of the junction left unmatched. DNA for the CDR3: TGTGCCAGCAGTTACTATTTCGGGGGGGTGTCCTACAATGAGCAGTTCTTC. Its protein is CASSYYFGGVSYNEQFF.

This clonotype came up a few times. This rearrangement joins TRBV6-2 or TRBV6-3 to TRBJ2-7, with D possibly matching TRBD2 (6 bases). This CDR3 is built from 14 residues. Looked up from germline, CDR1 is MNHEY and CDR2 is SVGEGT. The germline V and J ends were trimmed by 2 bases and 7 bases, with 15 bases remaining between them. CDR3 sequence reads: CASSYRTRRGEQYV. The CDR3 nucleotides are TGTGCCAGCAGTTACCGGACTCGGAGGGGAGAGCAGTACGTC.

The chain's CDR3 is CASSPSQGAEQYF. Here the CDR3 DNA reads TGCGCCAGCAGCCCATCACAGGGGGCCGAGCAGTACTTC. V usage is TRBV4-1 and J usage is TRBJ2-7, with 9 nucleotides matching TRBD1. Germline loops: CDR1 MGHRA, CDR2 YSYEKL. The V gene end was trimmed by 4 bases and the J gene end by 6 bases; junction bases not matched to a gene: 4. The CDR3 extends over 13 amino acids.

This clonotype was picked up one time. The CDR3 coding sequence is TGTGCCAGTAGTGGGGGAGCTAACTATGGCTACACCTTC. This encodes CASSGGANYGYTF. The genes are TRBV27 and TRBJ1-2; weak D call: TRBD1 (5 bases). V gave up 9 bases and J gave up 0 bases, with 11 bases separating them. This CDR3 spans 13 amino acids. Germline V gene lookup returns CDR1 MNHEY and CDR2 SMNVEV (reference sequence).

This clonotype was detected ten times or more. The CDR3 nucleotides read TGTGCCAGCAGCTTGGCAGGGGCGCGGAGCTCACCCCTCCACTTT. As protein: CASSLAGARSSPLHF. The V gene is TRBV7-9, the J gene TRBJ1-6; possibly TRBD1 for D (6 bases). The CDR3 length is 15 residues. Germline V gene sequence: CDR1 SEHNR, CDR2 FQNEAQ (reference sequence). V lost 3 bases and J lost 10, with 16 bases in between. Full variable domain (missing parts from reference TRBV7-9 and TRBJ1-6): DTGVSQNPRHKITKRGQNVTFRCDPISEHNRLYWYRQTLGQGPEFLTYFQNEAQLEKSRLLSDRFSAERPKGSFSTLEIQRTEQGDSAMYLCASSLAGARSSPLHFGNGTRLTVT.

The V call is TRBV6-1, the J call TRBJ2-3, with TRBD1 identical over 7 bases. CDR1 is MNHNS, CDR2 SASEGT, per germline. Trimming took 6 bases from V and 4 from J; bases not matched to a gene: 7. The CDR3 is 14 residues long. As DNA, the CDR3 is TGTGCCAGCAGGCAGGGGGTGGGCGCAGATACGCAGTATTTT. The encoded protein is CASRQGVGADTQYF.

This chain links TRBV4-3 with TRBJ2-2; the D is unclear. CDR1 is LGHNA, CDR2 YSLEER, per germline. Trimming took off 0 bases at V and 6 bases at J, with 5 bases between the two ends. This CDR3 spans 13 amino acids. The CDR3 DNA is TGCGCCAGCAGCCAAGATGTTTCCGGGGAGCTGTTTTTT. It translates to CASSQDVSGELFF.

V usage is TRBV4-3 and J usage is TRBJ1-6; D perhaps matches TRBD1 (5 bases). The CDR3 totals 17 residues. The V end was cut by 7 bases, the J end by 8 bases, with 24 bases between. CDR1 LGHNA and CDR2 YSLEER come from the germline V gene. The chain's CDR3 is CASNREAARSGDSPLHF. The CDR3 DNA reads TGCGCCAGCAATAGGGAGGCAGCCAGGTCGGGGGATTCACCCCTCCACTTT.

The sample holds a few counts of this clonotype. The gene calls are TRBV20-1 and TRBJ1-5; D remains unclear. Trimming removed 3 bases at V and 9 bases at J, with 18 bases between. The CDR3 is made up of 14 amino acids. Germline loops: CDR1 DFQATT, CDR2 SNEGSKA (reference sequence). DNA for the CDR3: TGCAGTGCTAGGGTCGGCAGGACCTTGGGGCCCCAGCATTTT. It codes for CSARVGRTLGPQHF.

This clonotype showed up just a few times. The chain couples TRBV5-1 to TRBJ2-2; D remains ambiguous. Trimming took off 4 bases at V and 1 base at J, with 8 bases between the two ends. Germline V CDR1 and CDR2: SGHRS, YFSETQ. There are 14 residues in the CDR3. In DNA form, the CDR3 reads TGCGCCAGCAGCGGAATCAGGAACACCGGGGAGCTGTTTTTT. It encodes CASSGIRNTGELFF.

The gene calls are TRBV6-1 and TRBJ2-1, with D possibly TRBD2 on 5 matching bases. Germline lookup yields CDR1 MNHNS and CDR2 SASEGT. The CDR3 is 16 residues long. V lost 0 bases and J lost 7, with 16 bases in between. The CDR3 region has the DNA TGTGCCAGCAGTGAAGCGCGAGGGTTGACCCTAAATGAGCAGTTCTTC. Its protein product is CASSEARGLTLNEQFF.

This clonotype occurred a few times. The rearrangement uses TRBV6-2 or TRBV6-3 and TRBJ2-3; TRBD2 matches 8 bases. The CDR3 length is 14 residues. The germline V gene has CDR1 MNHEY and CDR2 SVGEGT. The junction had 8 bases not matched to a gene; V was cut back by 11 bases and J by 1 base. The CDR3 loop reads CAGDSGLGTDTQYF. CDR3 DNA sequence: TGTGCCGGTGACTCGGGACTAGGCACAGATACGCAGTATTTT.

The CDR3 DNA is TGTGCCAGCAGAGTAAACCGGACAGGGGTGTGGGACGAGCAGTACGTC. Its translation: CASRVNRTGVWDEQYV. The chain recombines TRBV7-3 with TRBJ2-7; 9 nucleotides line up with TRBD1. Germline loops: CDR1 SGHTA, CDR2 FQGTGA. With 6 bases clipped from V and 5 bases from J, the junction kept 14 bases outside the gene matches. The CDR3 sequence is 16 residues long.

At least ten counts were recorded for this clonotype. The genes are TRBV25-1 and TRBJ1-1; 9 bases line up with TRBD1. V shed 6 bases, J shed 3 bases, and the junction held 2 bases outside the gene matches. Germline CDR1 is MGHDK and CDR2 is SYGVNS. CDR3 size: 13 residues. In nucleotides, the CDR3 is TGTGCCAGCAGGGACAGGGGATACACTGAAGCTTTCTTT. Residues: CASRDRGYTEAFF.

This chain connects TRBV7-2 to TRBJ2-1; TRBD2 agrees at 11 bases. The CDR3 consists of 16 residues. Germline CDR1 SGHTA, CDR2 FQGNSA. The junction had 7 bases not matched to a gene; V was cut back by 6 bases and J by 3 bases. The CDR3 DNA is TGTGCCAGCAGTCACTCCGGGACTAGCGGCTACAATGAGCAGTTCTTC. It yields the protein CASSHSGTSGYNEQFF.

This clonotype turned up a few times. The chain uses TRBV28 and TRBJ1-1, with D possibly being TRBD1 (5 bases). Between the trimmed V and J ends, which lost 2 bases and 10 bases, there was a span of 8 bases. Germline CDR1 and CDR2: MDHEN and SYDVKM. The CDR3 consists of 11 residues. The CDR3 loop reads CASSLQGIAFF. CDR3 nucleotides: TGTGCCAGCAGTTTACAGGGAATAGCTTTCTTT.

The gene calls are TRBV7-3 and TRBJ2-5, with D possibly matching TRBD2 (6 bases). CDR1 SGHTA and CDR2 FQGTGA come from the germline V gene. This CDR3 contains 14 residues. The V end was cut by 5 bases, the J end by 5 bases, with 15 bases between. This CDR3 reads CASSPTAGWETQYF. In nucleotides, the CDR3 is TGTGCCAGCAGCCCAACGGCGGGGTGGGAGACCCAGTACTTC.

J is TRBJ2-2 and V is TRBV10-3, with D tentatively TRBD1 (5 bases). Looked up from germline, CDR1 is ENHRY and CDR2 is SYGVKD. This CDR3 is 14 amino acids long. With 6 bases removed from V and 5 bases from J, the gap between germline ends came to 13 bases. CDR3 sequence (DNA): TGTGCCATCAGGGCAGGGTCAAGGACCGGGGAGCTGTTTTTT. This codes for CAIRAGSRTGELFF.

This clonotype occurred a few times. The chain uses TRBV10-3 and TRBJ2-3; the D call may be TRBD1 or TRBD2 (7 bases each). V lost 4 bases and J lost 5, with 13 bases in between. This CDR3 has 14 residues. Germline assignment: CDR1 ENHRY and CDR2 SYGVKD. This CDR3 reads CAISVQGREDTQYF. The CDR3 DNA reads TGTGCCATCAGTGTACAGGGGAGGGAAGATACGCAGTATTTT.